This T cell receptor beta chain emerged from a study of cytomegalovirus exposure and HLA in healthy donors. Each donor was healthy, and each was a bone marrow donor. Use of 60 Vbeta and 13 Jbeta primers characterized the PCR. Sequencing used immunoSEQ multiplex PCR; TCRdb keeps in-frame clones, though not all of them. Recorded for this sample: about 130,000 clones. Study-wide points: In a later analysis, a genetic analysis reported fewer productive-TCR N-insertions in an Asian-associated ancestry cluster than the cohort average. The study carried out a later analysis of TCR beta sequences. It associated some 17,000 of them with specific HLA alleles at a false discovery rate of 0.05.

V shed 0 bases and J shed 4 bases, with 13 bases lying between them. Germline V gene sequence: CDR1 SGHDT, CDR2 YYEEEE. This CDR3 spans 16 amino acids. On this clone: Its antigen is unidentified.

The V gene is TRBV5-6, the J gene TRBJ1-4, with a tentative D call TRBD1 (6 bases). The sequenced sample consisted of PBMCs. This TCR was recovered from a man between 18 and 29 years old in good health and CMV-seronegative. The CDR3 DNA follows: TGTGCCAGCAGCTTGGCCTATCGACAGGTTAATGAAAAACTGTTTTTT. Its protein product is CASSLAYRQVNEKLFF.